This is a list of T cell receptor beta chains from one sample in a study of cytomegalovirus exposure and HLA in healthy donors. The table came from immunoSEQ multiplex PCR; TCRdb's copy has only in-frame clones and leaves some out. The sample yields approximately 150,000 clones, roughly four fifths seen once. Material for sequencing was PBMCs. The source is a female donor in good health and CMV-seronegative. Both conserved end residues are part of each CDR3. The order of the fields is V gene, clone size, J gene, D gene, CDR3 protein, CDR3 DNA. A D gene is named only where the DNA matches it firmly. Size is omitted from some rows. Given values are once, few, many or a class for expanded clones.

TRBV6-1	once	TRBJ2-7	TRBD1	CASSAATGGRTEQYF	TGTGCCAGCAGTGCCGCGACAGGGGGGAGGACGGAGCAGTACTTC
TRBV2	NA	TRBJ1-5	NA	CASSLGSYSNQPQHF	TGTGCCAGCAGTCTGGGGAGCTATAGCAATCAGCCCCAGCATTTT
TRBV6-6	NA	TRBJ1-1	TRBD1	CASSSGDSTEAFF	TGTGCCAGCAGTTCTGGGGACAGCACTGAAGCTTTCTTT
TRBV5-4	NA	TRBJ2-5	NA	CASSSVGSQETQYF	TGTGCCAGCAGCTCCGTGGGGAGTCAGGAGACCCAGTACTTC
TRBV11-1	NA	TRBJ1-2	NA	CASSLARGYGYTF	TGTGCCAGCAGCTTAGCGCGAGGCTATGGCTACACCTTC
TRBV18	NA	TRBJ2-7	NA	CASSPQDSLGEQYF	TGTGCCAGCTCACCCCAGGACAGTTTGGGCGAGCAGTACTTC
TRBV19	NA	TRBJ2-1	NA	CASSIKGVPGNEQFF	TGTGCCAGTAGTATAAAGGGGGTCCCAGGCAATGAGCAGTTCTTC
TRBV25-1	NA	TRBJ1-4	TRBD1	CASTIQGELFF	TGTGCCAGCACTATACAGGGGGAACTGTTTTTT
TRBV18	NA	TRBJ1-6	TRBD1	CASSSTGELGSPLHF	TGTGCCAGCTCATCGACAGGGGAGTTAGGTTCACCCCTCCACTTT
TRBV11-3	NA	TRBJ2-3	NA	CASSRGGTDTQYF	TGTGCCAGCAGCCGCGGGGGCACAGATACGCAGTATTTT
TRBV5-1	NA	TRBJ2-7	TRBD2	CASSSGTSGYEQYF	TGCGCCAGCAGCTCCGGGACTAGCGGATACGAGCAGTACTTC
TRBV11-2	once	TRBJ2-7	TRBD2	CASSSVAGPYEQYF	TGTGCCAGCAGCTCGGTAGCGGGACCCTACGAGCAGTACTTC
TRBV6-5	NA	TRBJ2-1	NA	CASSYGREVNEQFF	TGTGCCAGCAGTTACGGTAGAGAGGTCAATGAGCAGTTCTTC
TRBV7-2	NA	TRBJ1-6	TRBD1	CASSLDRDSPLHF	TGTGCCAGCAGCTTGGACAGGGATTCACCCCTCCACTTT
TRBV6-1	NA	TRBJ2-7	TRBD2	CASSLGTSGSYEQYF	TGTGCCAGCAGTCTCGGGACTAGCGGATCCTACGAGCAGTACTTC
TRBV5-1	few	TRBJ2-2	TRBD1	CASSPILGTGGTGELFF	TGCGCCAGCAGCCCGATATTAGGGACAGGGGGCACCGGGGAGCTGTTTTTT
TRBV30	NA	TRBJ1-2	NA	CAGEGDSNYGYTF	TGTGCCGGAGAAGGGGATTCCAACTATGGCTACACCTTC
TRBV15	few	TRBJ2-6	NA	CATSRDGENSGANVLTF	TGTGCCACCAGCAGAGATGGTGAGAACTCTGGGGCCAACGTCCTGACTTTC
TRBV4-1	few	TRBJ2-2	NA	CASSSQSANTGELFF	TGCGCCAGCAGCTCACAGTCCGCGAACACCGGGGAGCTGTTTTTT
TRBV28	NA	TRBJ2-7	TRBD2	CASSLVRSGTYEQYF	TGTGCCAGCAGTTTAGTTCGTAGCGGGACCTACGAGCAGTACTTC
TRBV6-5	once	TRBJ2-2	NA	CATGGPAGTGELFF	TGTGCCACCGGGGGGCCCGCGGGCACCGGGGAGCTGTTTTTT
TRBV2	NA	TRBJ1-4	NA	CASRVGGPEKLFF	TGTGCCAGCCGGGTCGGGGGTCCTGAAAAACTGTTTTTT
TRBV6-1	NA	TRBJ1-1	TRBD1	CASSPRDRGVSEAFF	TGTGCCAGCAGTCCCCGGGACAGGGGTGTTTCTGAAGCTTTCTTT
TRBV27	NA	TRBJ1-1	TRBD1	CASSSLDRPDTEAFF	TGTGCCAGCAGTTCCCTGGACAGGCCCGACACTGAAGCTTTCTTT
TRBV19	NA	TRBJ2-3	NA	CASRKTASDTQYF	TGTGCCAGTCGGAAGACAGCCTCAGATACGCAGTATTTT
TRBV28	NA	TRBJ1-1	NA	CASRLTGGSRDAFF	TGTGCCAGCAGGCTAACCGGGGGAAGTCGTGACGCTTTCTTT
TRBV6-6	NA	TRBJ2-5	NA	CATRGQSQETQYF	TGTGCCACCAGAGGACAGTCCCAAGAGACCCAGTACTTC
TRBV4-1	once	TRBJ1-3	TRBD1	CASSSRTGFNTIYF	TGCGCCAGCAGTTCTAGGACAGGTTTTAACACCATATATTTT
TRBV7-2	NA	TRBJ2-5	TRBD2	CASSLAGERGATQYF	TGTGCCAGCAGCTTAGCGGGGGAGCGGGGGGCGACCCAGTACTTC
TRBV2	NA	TRBJ2-1	NA	CASSPQGYSSYNEQFF	TGTGCCAGCAGCCCACAGGGTTACAGCTCCTACAATGAGCAGTTCTTC
TRBV7-3	NA	TRBJ2-1	TRBD2	CASSSRALGGSGYNEQFF	TGTGCCAGCAGCTCTAGGGCGTTGGGCGGGAGCGGATACAATGAGCAGTTCTTC
TRBV19	few	TRBJ2-2	NA	CASSSVTGELFF	TGTGCCAGTAGTTCGGTAACCGGGGAGCTGTTTTTT
TRBV6-1	few	TRBJ2-2	NA	CASSPRADTGELFF	TGTGCCAGCAGTCCCCGAGCGGACACCGGGGAGCTGTTTTTT
TRBV2	NA	TRBJ2-7	NA	CASSEWGGVEQYF	TGTGCCAGCAGTGAATGGGGGGGCGTCGAGCAGTACTTC
TRBV5-1	NA	TRBJ2-5	NA	CASSLGGRQETQYF	TGCGCCAGCAGCTTGGGCGGGCGCCAAGAGACCCAGTACTTC
TRBV4-1	NA	TRBJ1-2	NA	CASSQAGGYTF	TGCGCCAGCAGCCAAGCGGGGGGCTACACCTTC
TRBV6-5	NA	TRBJ2-1	NA	CASREWTGDEQFF	TGTGCCAGCAGGGAATGGACGGGGGATGAGCAGTTCTTC
TRBV6-1	NA	TRBJ1-2	TRBD1	CASSLQGIGYTF	TGTGCCAGCAGTTTACAGGGGATTGGCTACACCTTC
TRBV30	NA	TRBJ2-1	TRBD2	CAWTMAGVTYNEQFF	TGTGCCTGGACAATGGCGGGGGTTACCTACAATGAGCAGTTCTTC
TRBV25-1	NA	TRBJ1-2	TRBD1	CASSEYEGARGYTF	TGTGCCAGCAGTGAATACGAGGGGGCGAGAGGCTACACCTTC
TRBV4-3	NA	TRBJ2-5	TRBD2	CASSQDGAGEETQYF	TGCGCCAGCAGCCAAGACGGGGCGGGGGAAGAGACCCAGTACTTC
TRBV7-2	NA	TRBJ2-7	TRBD2	CASSPHKKARGGYEQYF	TGTGCCAGCAGTCCACACAAAAAAGCCCGGGGGGGCTACGAGCAGTACTTC
TRBV28	NA	TRBJ2-3	NA	CASSPLGRDTDTQYF	TGTGCCAGCAGTCCCCTGGGGCGGGACACAGATACGCAGTATTTT
TRBV13	NA	TRBJ1-1	NA	CASSWRTAYTEAFF	TGTGCCAGCAGCTGGCGGACAGCTTACACTGAAGCTTTCTTT
TRBV10-3	NA	TRBJ1-5	TRBD1	CAISSGTGGEVGNQPQHF	TGTGCCATCAGTTCCGGGACAGGGGGCGAGGTTGGCAATCAGCCCCAGCATTTT
TRBV6-5	NA	TRBJ2-1	NA	CASSSDLEYNEQFF	TGTGCCAGCAGTTCCGACTTGGAGTACAATGAGCAGTTCTTC
TRBV14	once	TRBJ2-2	NA	CASSQFSGVTGELFF	TGTGCCAGCAGCCAATTTTCAGGGGTGACCGGGGAGCTGTTTTTT
TRBV10-1	NA	TRBJ2-7	NA	CASSGGYGVADEQYF	TGCGCCAGCAGCGGAGGGTATGGGGTCGCCGACGAGCAGTACTTC
TRBV7-9	NA	TRBJ1-4	NA	CASSYRTANEKLFF	TGTGCCAGCAGTTACAGGACGGCCAATGAAAAACTGTTTTTT
TRBV19	NA	TRBJ1-1	TRBD1	CASSPQGVGTEAFF	TGTGCCAGTAGTCCCCAGGGGGTGGGCACTGAAGCTTTCTTT
TRBV25-1	NA	TRBJ1-5	TRBD1	CASSSSDRGIQPQHF	TGTGCCAGCAGTTCGTCGGACAGGGGGATTCAGCCCCAGCATTTT
TRBV28	NA	TRBJ2-5	TRBD1	CASSLQGQETQYF	TGTGCCAGCAGCCTACAGGGGCAAGAGACCCAGTACTTC
TRBV10-3	few	TRBJ2-1	TRBD2	CAISDLGGGGGESYNEQFF	TGTGCCATCAGTGACCTTGGCGGGGGCGGGGGGGAAAGTTACAATGAGCAGTTCTTC
TRBV29-1	NA	TRBJ2-3	NA	CSVELRYTDTQYF	TGCAGCGTTGAATTGCGGTACACAGATACGCAGTATTTT
TRBV6-6	NA	TRBJ2-3	TRBD2	CASSRSGTSADTQYF	TGTGCCAGCAGTCGATCCGGGACTAGCGCAGATACGCAGTATTTT
TRBV6-1	NA	TRBJ1-5	NA	CASRDSYAYNQPQHF	TGTGCCAGCAGAGACAGTTACGCCTACAATCAGCCCCAGCATTTT
TRBV6-6	once	TRBJ2-4	TRBD1	CASSSAQGAKNIQYF	TGTGCCAGCAGCTCGGCACAGGGGGCCAAAAACATTCAGTACTTC
TRBV7-3	NA	TRBJ2-2	NA	CASSFVAGELFF	TGTGCCAGCAGCTTTGTCGCCGGGGAGCTGTTTTTT